Below, 16 T cell receptor beta chains from the same sample are listed, as sequenced in a study of T cells in Graves' hyperthyroidism and ophthalmopathy. Template material for amplifying TCR beta CDR3 regions consisted of RNA transcripts. A set of HTBI primers served as the primers for a first-round RT-PCR of the TCR CDR3. TCRdb re-derived calls from the multiplex PCR reads in MiXCR, one entry per CDR3 protein. The sample has fewer than 350,000 distinct CDR3 sequences, roughly 19% seen once. The specimen was blood. Receptor source: a middle-aged man with Graves' ophthalmopathy.

J is TRBJ1-1 and V is TRBV20-1; 7 positions agree with TRBD1. This CDR3 is 14 amino acids long. J lost 1 base, V lost 8 bases, and 10 bases had no gene match. Germline CDR1 is DFQATT and CDR2 is SNEGSKA (reference sequence). This CDR3 reads CSRFRGHGNTEAFF. The DNA for the CDR3 is TGCAGTCGTTTTAGGGGGCACGGGAACACTGAAGCTTTCTTT.

This chain connects TRBV6-5 to TRBJ1-1, with 8 bases that match TRBD1. The CDR3 is 14 residues long. Germline assignment: CDR1 MNHEY and CDR2 SVGAGI. Trimming cost V 4 bases and J 4 bases; bases outside gene matches: 5. The CDR3 is CASSSTGGSTEAFF. DNA of the CDR3: TGTGCCAGCAGTTCAACAGGGGGGAGCACTGAAGCTTTCTTT.

This clonotype came up many times. The chain joins TRBV2 to TRBJ1-5; a weak D match, TRBD1 (6 bases). Germline loops: CDR1 SNHLY, CDR2 FYNNEI. The CDR3 is made up of 13 amino acids. V shed 9 bases and J shed 0 bases, with 9 bases lying between them. As DNA, the CDR3 is TGTGCCAGTGAGGGGGATAGCAATCAGCCCCAGCATTTT. This codes for CASEGDSNQPQHF.

Many counts were recorded for this clonotype. The rearrangement joins TRBV6-6 to TRBJ1-5; D may be TRBD1 (5 bases). Trimming pared 2 bases from V and 1 base from J, leaving 12 bases between. This CDR3 comprises 16 residues. CDR1 is MNHNY, CDR2 SVGAGI, per germline (reference sequence). The CDR3 bases are TGTGCCAGCAGTTACGGGGGACGTACAAGCAATCAGCCCCAGCATTTT. As protein: CASSYGGRTSNQPQHF.

This clonotype showed up just a few times. The rearrangement links TRBV28 to TRBJ1-5, with D perhaps TRBD1 (5 bases). Between the trimmed V and J ends, which lost 4 bases and 1 base, there was a span of 11 bases. Germline CDR1 and CDR2: MDHEN and SYDVKM. The CDR3 has 15 amino acids. CDR3 coding DNA: TGTGCCAGCAGTTCCAGGGCCACAAGCAATCAGCCCCAGCATTTT. Translating gives CASSSRATSNQPQHF.

In its sample, this clonotype was seen many times. The CDR3 protein is CSAVPLDTQYF. The DNA of the CDR3 is TGCAGCGCGGTTCCGTTAGATACGCAGTATTTT. The chain combines TRBV20-1 with TRBJ2-3; D is ambiguous. From germline, CDR1 is DFQATT and CDR2 SNEGSKA (reference sequence). This CDR3 contains 11 residues.

About this clonotype itself: A much more abundant neighbour one base away suggests this may be a read error. The CDR3 spells CAGSQKRETGELFF. In DNA, the CDR3 is TGTGCCGGCAGTCAGAAGCGGGAGACCGGGGAGCTGTTTTTT. The rearrangement joins TRBV2 to TRBJ2-2; 8 bases line up with TRBD2. CDR1 is SNHLY, CDR2 FYNNEI, per germline. The CDR3 extends over 14 amino acids.

This clonotype was seen many times. The V gene is TRBV12-3 or TRBV12-4, the J gene TRBJ2-5; 10 bases map to TRBD2. The V gene end was trimmed by 6 bases and the J gene end by 4 bases; junction bases not matched to a gene: 8. The CDR3 covers 15 residues. Here the CDR3 DNA reads TGTGCCAGCAGAAGAGCGGGAGGGCGCGGAGAGACCCAGTACTTC. It codes for CASRRAGGRGETQYF.

This clonotype was seen many times. The chain combines TRBV11-2 with TRBJ2-3; D perhaps matches TRBD2 (5 bases). CDR1 and CDR2 (germline): SGHAT, FQNNGV. Trimming cost V 4 bases and J 5 bases, with 7 bases left between them. CDR3 length equals 12 residues. This CDR3 reads CASSYGVDTQYF. As DNA, the CDR3 is TGTGCCAGCAGCTACGGGGTAGATACGCAGTATTTT.

The CDR3 loop reads CAWSFGSSYNEQFF. CDR3 sequence (DNA): TGTGCCTGGAGTTTCGGGAGCTCCTACAATGAGCAGTTCTTC. V and J are TRBV30 and TRBJ2-1; TRBD2 might be the D (6 bases). Germline values: CDR1 GTSNPN, CDR2 SVGIG (reference sequence). The V end lost 2 bases, the J end lost 0 bases, and 8 bases lay between the germline ends. This CDR3 has 14 residues. Full variable domain (remainder filled in from reference TRBV30 and TRBJ2-1): SQTIHQWPATLVQPVGSPLSLECTVEGTSNPNLYWYRQAAGRGLQLLFYSVGIGQISSEVPQNLSASRPQDRQFILSSKKLLLSDSGFYLCAWSFGSSYNEQFFGPGTRLTVL.

This sequence joins TRBV6-2 or TRBV6-3 and TRBJ2-1; 7 nucleotides agree with TRBD2. The CDR3 length is 15 residues. The germline CDR1 and CDR2 sequences are MNHEY and SVGEGT. After removal of 0 bases from V and 5 bases from J, the junction contained 4 bases not matched to a gene. CDR3 DNA sequence: TGTGCCAGCAGTTACTCGAGCGGGGCTAACAATGAGCAGTTCTTC. This encodes CASSYSSGANNEQFF.

The V and J genes are TRBV20-1 and TRBJ2-2, with 8 bases fitting TRBD2. With 6 bases clipped from V and 6 bases from J, the junction kept 12 bases outside the gene matches. This CDR3 region has 15 residues. In germline, CDR1 is DFQATT, CDR2 SNEGSKA (reference sequence). The CDR3 DNA is TGCAGTGCGCGCCGAGCGGGAGAGCGGGCCGGGGAGCTGTTTTTT. Translating gives CSARRAGERAGELFF.

This clonotype has ten or more counts. The chain recombines TRBV30 with TRBJ1-2; perhaps TRBD1 as D (6 bases). The CDR3 is made up of 13 amino acids. Trimming cost V 8 bases and J 4 bases, with 17 bases left between them. From germline, CDR1 is GTSNPN and CDR2 SVGIG (reference sequence). Here the CDR3 reads CAGVRGAGYGYTF. DNA of the CDR3: TGTGCCGGTGTGCGGGGGGCAGGCTATGGCTACACCTTC.

This chain connects TRBV6-2 or TRBV6-3 to TRBJ2-7, with D perhaps matching TRBD1 (5 bases). V was trimmed by 5 bases and J by 4 bases, leaving 21 bases between them. Germline CDR1 and CDR2: MNHEY and SVGEGT. This CDR3 has 16 residues. As DNA, the CDR3 is TGTGCCAGCAGTGGGTTTGGGGCCCGAGGTTTATACGAGCAGTACTTC. Protein: CASSGFGARGLYEQYF.

This clonotype was seen only a few times. The chain joins TRBV28 to TRBJ2-7; perhaps TRBD1 as D (5 bases). The germline V and J ends were trimmed by 9 bases and 6 bases, with 18 bases remaining between them. Germline loops: CDR1 MDHEN, CDR2 SYDVKM. CDR3 length: 13 amino acids. CDR3 sequence (DNA): TGTGCCAGTTCGTCGACAGTTTACGGCGAGCAGTACTTC. It translates to CASSSTVYGEQYF.

The V and J genes are TRBV27 and TRBJ1-5; D not resolved. Germline CDR1 is MNHEY and CDR2 is SMNVEV (reference sequence). With 2 bases removed from V and 4 bases from J, the gap between germline ends came to 12 bases. This CDR3 has 15 amino acids. The CDR3: CASSLEGFWNQPQHF. CDR3 nucleotides: TGTGCCAGCAGTTTAGAGGGCTTTTGGAATCAGCCCCAGCATTTT.